The T cell receptor beta chain under discussion was sequenced for a study of sequential checkpoint blockade in melanoma. For the study at large: After both sequences, patients received maintenance nivolumab.

A single count supports this clone. Sequencing was performed with immunoSEQ multiplex PCR; in TCRdb, only in-frame clones are kept and a portion is missing. The sample records approximately 28,000 clones, about 83% being singletons. The treatment was: randomized to nivolumab then ipilimumab (arm A) or the reverse (arm B). From thawed PBMCs, live CD3+CD8+ cells negative for CD19 and CD56 were sorted. V lost 5 bases, J lost 6 bases, and 14 bases lay in between. The CDR3 has 13 residues. Germline V gene data show CDR1 as MDHEN and CDR2 as SYDVKM. This TCR was recovered from a human donor with melanoma. The material sequenced was CD8+ T cells sorted from blood (inferred from file names), taken from a patient given nivolumab and ipilimumab in sequence. V gene TRBV28 combines with J gene TRBJ2-7; tentatively, D is TRBD2 (5 bases). This chain's CDR3 is CASSPGDEPEQYF. DNA for the CDR3: TGTGCCAGCAGTCCCGGGGATGAACCCGAGCAGTACTTC.